This is a list of T cell receptor beta chains from one sample in a study of Tregs in tolerant kidney transplant recipients. Profiled with immunoSEQ multiplex PCR; TCRdb holds only in-frame clones, not every one. The sample has under 300,000 clones; roughly four fifths are singletons. The sample was CD4+ T cells from blood. These receptors were collected from a human donor in good health. Both conserved end residues are part of each CDR3. Fields, in order: J gene, V gene, clone size, D gene, CDR3 DNA, CDR3 protein. A D gene is named only where the DNA matches it firmly. Clone sizes are given selectively: once, few, many, or a class where the clone is expanded.

TRBJ1-4 | TRBV4-1 | few | TRBD1 | TGCGCCAGCTCGAGCCGACAGGGCTTGACTAATGAAAAACTGTTTTTT | CASSSRQGLTNEKLFF
TRBJ1-3 | TRBV6-6 | . | . | TGTGCCAGCAGCGACAGGCACGGGGACACCATATATTTT | CASSDRHGDTIYF
TRBJ1-2 | TRBV29-1 | . | . | TGCAGCGTTAAGGTGGGACTATGGAGCTACACCTTC | CSVKVGLWSYTF
TRBJ2-7 | TRBV11-2 | . | . | TGTGCCAGCAGCTTAGTGGGTTATACCTACGAGCAGTACTTC | CASSLVGYTYEQYF
TRBJ1-5 | TRBV27 | . | . | TGTGCCAGCAGTTCCATGAACCAGCCCCAGCATTTT | CASSSMNQPQHF
TRBJ1-1 | TRBV13 | . | . | TGTGCCAGCAGCTTGCGGGACTTGAACACTGAAGCTTTCTTT | CASSLRDLNTEAFF
TRBJ2-6 | TRBV5-1 | once | . | TGCGCCAGCAGCCTCGACAGGAGCTCTGGGGCCAACGTCCTGACTTTC | CASSLDRSSGANVLTF
TRBJ2-7 | TRBV2 | . | . | TGTGCCAGCAGTTCCTACGAGCAGTACTTC | CASSSYEQYF
TRBJ2-7 | TRBV13 | . | TRBD1 | TGTGCCAGCAGCTTAGCGACAGGGGGCGCGGGGGAGCAGTACTTC | CASSLATGGAGEQYF
TRBJ2-6 | TRBV15 | . | . | TGTGCCACCAGCAGAGATCGGGCTGGGGCCAACGTCCTGACTTTC | CATSRDRAGANVLTF
TRBJ2-2 | TRBV7-3 | . | . | TGTGCCAGCAGCTTAACGATCCGGACCGGGGAGCTGTTTTTT | CASSLTIRTGELFF
TRBJ1-3 | TRBV9 | once | . | TGTGCCAGCAGCGTAGCTACGGGCTTAAGCTCTGGAAACACCATATATTTT | CASSVATGLSSGNTIYF
TRBJ2-2 | TRBV18 | . | TRBD1 | TGTGCCAGCTCATTTACGACAGGGATGAACACCGGGGAGCTGTTTTTT | CASSFTTGMNTGELFF
TRBJ2-7 | TRBV5-1 | . | TRBD1 | TGCGCCAGCAGCTTGGGGCAGGGGGTCTACGAGCAGTACTTC | CASSLGQGVYEQYF
TRBJ2-5 | TRBV6-4 | . | . | TGTGCCAGCAGAGCCCAAGCGGGCGGGGAGACCCAGTACTTC | CASRAQAGGETQYF
TRBJ2-2 | TRBV19 | . | . | TGTGCCAGTAGTATGGACCTCAGACACACCGGGGAGCTGTTTTTT | CASSMDLRHTGELFF
TRBJ2-3 | TRBV27 | . | . | TGTGCCAGCAGTCTGAACTCAGATACGCAGTATTTT | CASSLNSDTQYF
TRBJ1-2 | TRBV7-2 | . | . | TGTGCCAGCAGCCTAAAAAACTATGGCTACACCTTC | CASSLKNYGYTF
TRBJ2-5 | TRBV5-4 | . | . | TGTGCCAGCAGCTTCGACTGGCAAGAGACCCAGTACTTC | CASSFDWQETQYF
TRBJ1-5 | TRBV2 | . | . | TGTGCCAGCAGTGAAGCTAAACGCCGCAATCAGCCCCAGCATTTT | CASSEAKRRNQPQHF
TRBJ1-1 | TRBV7-9 | . | . | TGTGCCAACCAGCTAGACGGGGGGCTAAACACTGAAGCTTTCTTT | CANQLDGGLNTEAFF
TRBJ1-5 | TRBV27 | . | . | TGTGCCAGCAGATTGGGACGGTCTAGCAATCAGCCCCAGCATTTT | CASRLGRSSNQPQHF
TRBJ2-1 | TRBV9 | . | . | TGTGCCAGCAGCATCGACCCCGCGCCCTACAATGAGCAGTTCTTC | CASSIDPAPYNEQFF
TRBJ1-5 | TRBV18 | . | . | TGTGCCAGCGGCGGGGTATCAACCGGACAGCCCCAGCATTTT | CASGGVSTGQPQHF
TRBJ2-2 | TRBV11-2 | . | TRBD2 | TGTGCCAGCAGCTCCCCGCAGGGAGGGAGCACCGGGGAGCTGTTTTTT | CASSSPQGGSTGELFF
TRBJ1-2 | TRBV10-1 | once | TRBD1 | TGCGCCAGCAGTGAAACGACAGGGACCCTTGATGGCTACACCTTC | CASSETTGTLDGYTF
TRBJ1-1 | TRBV19 | . | . | TGTGCCAGTAGTATAGATGTCGGACCGCGCCGCACTGAAGCTTTCTTT | CASSIDVGPRRTEAFF
TRBJ2-5 | TRBV14 | . | . | TGTGCCAGCAGCCAAGCAGAGACCCAGTACTTC | CASSQAETQYF
TRBJ2-5 | TRBV30 | . | . | TGTGCCTGGAGGAGGGGACAAAGTCGTGGGGAGACCCAGTACTTC | CAWRRGQSRGETQYF
TRBJ2-7 | TRBV7-6 | . | . | TGTGCCAGCAGCTTAGAGCGCAAGGGCGGCTACGAGCAGTACTTC | CASSLERKGGYEQYF
TRBJ1-2 | TRBV2 | once | TRBD1 | TGTGCCAGCAGTGCTCGACAGGGTCTAGGCTACACCTTC | CASSARQGLGYTF
TRBJ1-6 | TRBV5-4 | . | . | TGTGCCAGCAGCTTAGGGGGAAGTTCACCCCTCCACTTT | CASSLGGSSPLHF
TRBJ2-3 | TRBV7-2 | . | TRBD2 | TGTGCCAGCAGCTTATCAGCGGGAGGGCGCACAGATACGCAGTATTTT | CASSLSAGGRTDTQYF
TRBJ1-4 | TRBV7-6 | . | TRBD1 | TGTGCCAGCAGCCCCCGACAGGGAGGGGGTGAAAAACTGTTTTTT | CASSPRQGGGEKLFF
TRBJ2-3 | TRBV11-3 | once | . | TGTGCCAGCAGCTTAGAAGAAACAGATACGCAGTATTTT | CASSLEETDTQYF
TRBJ2-7 | TRBV6-6 | . | . | TGTGCCAGCAGTTACTCGGAGGTCCACGAGCAGTACTTC | CASSYSEVHEQYF
TRBJ2-5 | TRBV5-1 | . | . | TGCGCCAGCAAGTGGTACCAAGAGACCCAGTACTTC | CASKWYQETQYF
TRBJ2-7 | TRBV7-9 | . | . | TGTGCCAGCAGCTTAAACGACCCGGTACACGAGCAGTACTTC | CASSLNDPVHEQYF
TRBJ2-3 | TRBV21-1 | . | . | TGTGCCAGCAGCAAACCCGGGACTAGCGGGTCCGGAGATACGCAGTATTTT | CASSKPGTSGSGDTQYF
TRBJ1-1 | TRBV2 | . | . | TGTGCCAGCAGTGAAATTAGCGGGGGGCGCGAGGCTTTCTTT | CASSEISGGREAFF
TRBJ1-2 | TRBV5-1 | . | . | TGCGCCAGCAGCTTGGGACGGACTAACTATGGCTACACCTTC | CASSLGRTNYGYTF
TRBJ2-3 | TRBV11-2 | . | TRBD2 | TGTGCCAGCAGCTTCCAGTTTTGGGGGGGGAACACAGATACGCAGTATTTT | CASSFQFWGGNTDTQYF
TRBJ2-3 | TRBV7-8 | . | TRBD2 | TGTGCCAGCAGCCCGTTGGTTAGCGGGAGTGCAGATACGCAGTATTTT | CASSPLVSGSADTQYF
TRBJ1-1 | TRBV27 | . | TRBD1 | TGTGCCAGCAGTTCGCCGACAGGGGGTTTCACTGAAGCTTTCTTT | CASSSPTGGFTEAFF
TRBJ2-2 | TRBV7-2 | few | TRBD2 | TGTGCCAGCAGCCAACCGGGGGGGGCCGGGGAGCTGTTTTTT | CASSQPGGAGELFF
TRBJ1-4 | TRBV4-2 | . | . | TGTGCCAGCAGCCAAGACGGAAATGAAAAACTGTTTTTT | CASSQDGNEKLFF
TRBJ2-7 | TRBV19 | . | TRBD1 | TGTGCCAGTAGTCCACCGGGACAGGGAAAAGGCGAGCAGTACTTC | CASSPPGQGKGEQYF
TRBJ2-3 | TRBV4-2 | . | TRBD2 | TGTGCCAGCAGCCAAGAGTCGGGGACTAGCGGGAGCACAGATACGCAGTATTTT | CASSQESGTSGSTDTQYF
TRBJ1-2 | TRBV6-5 | . | . | TGTGCCAGTTCCGGGACATACTATGGCTACACCTTC | CASSGTYYGYTF
TRBJ2-2 | TRBV5-1 | few | . | TGCGCCAGCCAAAAAACCGGGACAACCACCGGGGAGCTGTTTTTT | CASQKTGTTTGELFF
TRBJ1-2 | TRBV7-9 | . | . | TGTGCCAGCAGCCCGGGACGGACGTATGGCTACACCTTC | CASSPGRTYGYTF
TRBJ1-1 | TRBV28 | once | . | TGTGCCAGCGGCCTAAGGGGAAGGACGCACACTGAAGCTTTCTTT | CASGLRGRTHTEAFF
TRBJ2-7 | TRBV11-2 | . | TRBD2 | TGTGCCAGCAGCTTAAGCGGGGTTCGGTACGAGCAGTACTTC | CASSLSGVRYEQYF
TRBJ1-3 | TRBV28 | . | . | TGTGCCAGCAGCCTCCACATGGGGGACTCTGGAAACACCATATATTTT | CASSLHMGDSGNTIYF
TRBJ2-3 | TRBV6-1 | . | . | TGTGCCAGCAGTGAAAGTCCGGGGTCAGATACGCAGTATTTT | CASSESPGSDTQYF
TRBJ2-5 | TRBV6-1 | . | . | TGTGCCAGCAGTGGTGCATATCAAGAGACCCAGTACTTC | CASSGAYQETQYF